One and the same sample provided the 6 T cell receptor beta chains below, sequenced in a study of regulatory T cells in long-lasting Graves disease. Time point reported: persistent/refractory GD, antithyroid drugs over 5 years with positive TRAb. The authors made the TCR library using RNA they extracted from PBMCs. Building of the TCR beta libraries involved iRepertoire HTBI primers and Arm-PCR of CDR3 regions. MiXCR was run by TCRdb on the multiplex PCR reads, yielding one entry per CDR3 protein. Here the sample spans roughly 400,000 distinct CDR3 sequences, 20% to 25% being singletons. The sequencing here drew on peripheral blood mononuclear cells (PBMCs), taken when the disease was refractory, from a patient treated with antithyroid drugs. The receptors here all came from a female donor with Graves disease.

There are a few counts of this clonotype. The rearrangement links TRBV2 to TRBJ2-7, with D maybe TRBD1 (5 bases). Between the trimmed V and J ends, which lost 7 bases and 6 bases, there was a span of 10 bases. The germline gives CDR1 SNHLY, CDR2 FYNNEI. The CDR3 runs to 11 residues. The CDR3 nucleotides are TGTGCCAGCAAAGGGGATTCCGAGCAGTACTTC. Protein sequence: CASKGDSEQYF. Full variable domain (outside the CDR3, taken from reference TRBV2 and TRBJ2-7): EPEVTQTPSHQVTQMGQEVILRCVPISNHLYFYWYRQILGQKVEFLVSFYNNEISEKSEIFDDQFSVERPDGSNFTLKIRSTKLEDSAMYFCASKGDSEQYFGPGTRLTVT.

This clonotype was detected many times. The genes are TRBV24-1 and TRBJ1-2; D not certain. Trimming removed 4 bases at V and 5 bases at J, with 7 bases between. The CDR3 runs to 12 residues. Germline CDR1 KGHDR, CDR2 SFDVKD. The CDR3, as DNA: TGTGCCACCAGTGAAGACGATTATGGCTACACCTTC. Protein sequence: CATSEDDYGYTF.

This clonotype was detected many times. The chain employs TRBV27 and TRBJ2-7; 12 nucleotides agree with TRBD2. The V gene's germline CDR1 is MNHEY and CDR2 SMNVEV (reference sequence). The CDR3 totals 16 residues. Trimming cost V 5 bases and J 9 bases; bases outside gene matches: 14. This CDR3 reads CASSLGLAGLHAVQYF. The CDR3 coding sequence is TGTGCCAGCAGTCTAGGACTAGCGGGACTGCATGCCGTGCAGTACTTC.

This clonotype was picked up many times. The chain employs TRBV15 and TRBJ2-5; no clear D. CDR3 length: 15 amino acids. V was pared by 0 bases and J by 4 bases, with 12 bases between. The V gene's germline CDR1 is LNHNV and CDR2 YYDKDF (reference sequence). For the CDR3, the DNA is TGTGCCACCAGCAGAGATCCGGGTTTCGGAGAGACCCAGTACTTC. Translating gives CATSRDPGFGETQYF. Complete variable domain (other parts from reference TRBV15 and TRBJ2-5): DAMVIQNPRYQVTQFGKPVTLSCSQTLNHNVMYWYQQKSSQAPKLLFHYYDKDFNNEADTPDNFQSRRPNTSFCFLDIRSPGLGDTAMYLCATSRDPGFGETQYFGPGTRLLVL.

This clonotype occurred a few times. The chain is built from TRBV19 and TRBJ1-2, with 11 bases that match TRBD1. Per the germline V gene, CDR1 is LNHDA and CDR2 is SQIVND (reference sequence). The V and J ends lost 5 bases and 0 bases, in that order; junction bases with no gene match: 5. The CDR3 consists of 16 residues. This chain's CDR3 is CASSLRGQGANYGYTF. The CDR3 bases are TGTGCCAGTAGTCTGAGGGGACAGGGGGCTAACTATGGCTACACCTTC.

This clonotype was recorded a few times. CDR3 sequence (DNA): TGTGCCAGCAGTCTAGACAGGGGTCTCACAGATACGCAGTATTTT. Protein: CASSLDRGLTDTQYF. The V gene is TRBV2, the J gene TRBJ2-3; TRBD1 agrees at 8 bases. V shed 5 bases, J shed 2 bases, and the junction held 6 bases outside the gene matches. This CDR3 is 15 amino acids long. Germline CDR1 reads SNHLY; CDR2 reads FYNNEI. Together with reference TRBV2 and TRBJ2-3, the CDR3 gives the full variable domain: EPEVTQTPSHQVTQMGQEVILRCVPISNHLYFYWYRQILGQKVEFLVSFYNNEISEKSEIFDDQFSVERPDGSNFTLKIRSTKLEDSAMYFCASSLDRGLTDTQYFGPGTRLTVL.